This record covers a single T cell receptor (beta chain). This clonotype was observed a handful of times. Its antigen is unknown. No much larger clonotype is one base removed from it; base qualities were not supplied. The V end loses 5 bases and the J end loses 4 bases, and a stretch of 12 bases separates them. Measured from the cysteine to the phenylalanine, the CDR3 is 14 residues long. CDR3 DNA is the only sequence kept; it has 42 bases, read in frame from the first base. CDR1 and CDR2, per the germline V gene (reference sequence), are LNHDA and SQIVND. These data belong to a study of T-cell reconstitution after alpha-beta-depleted transplantation in children (TCRdb year 2016). Looking at the study overall: T-cell immune reconstitution after TCRalphabeta/CD19-depleted allogeneic hematopoietic cell transplantation in children was quantitatively tracked in the study by means of TCR repertoire profiling.

Library preparation used PCR. Sequenced on an Illumina HiSeq 2500. To normalize quantification of the TCRbeta repertoire, the TCR libraries were built with molecular barcoding that relied on unique molecular identifiers. TCRdb trimmed the raw reads at Q25, called clones with MiXCR and kept productive beta chains. Rows with a matching CDR3 protein are joined into one entry that keeps the most common DNA and genes. Recorded for this sample are some 500,000 distinct CDR3 sequences; 15% to 20% of them occurred a single time. The biggest ten clones account for approximately 3% of the sample. The receptor chain draws on TRBV19 and TRBJ2-1; the D gene is perhaps TRBD1 or TRBD2, as each covers 5 bases. This receptor was identified in a human donor who donated a stem cell graft to a child with acute lymphoblastic leukemia. The sample was PBMCs from the stem cell graft donor, taken from the stem cell graft. The CDR3 here reads CASSSIGGYNEQFF. The DNA sequence is given as TGTGCCAGTAGTTCTATTGGGGGTTACAATGAGCAGTTCTTC.